What follows is one T cell receptor beta chain and its context. These data originate in a study of shared clonotypes between healthy human individuals. Those who donated were healthy HIV-negative adults, with no recent acute infections or vaccinations reported. Looked up from germline, CDR1 is SGHDT and CDR2 is YYEEEE. This CDR3 has 16 residues. With V trimmed by 0 bases and J by 7 bases, 7 bases remained unmatched. Evenly divided among several immunoSEQ plates was the genomic DNA of each subset. Measured with immunoSEQ multiplex PCR; TCRdb has only the in-frame clones, and not every one. The sample contains about 480,000 clones, approximately 85% of which appear only once.

The sample was PBMCs. The V and J genes are TRBV5-6 and TRBJ2-5; 12 bases are a match to TRBD2. The receptor was derived from a woman aged 40 to 50 in good health. Some clones in this sample may be carry-over from other donors' samples. CDR3 sequence reads: CASSLGLAGARVTQYF. The DNA for the CDR3 is TGTGCCAGCAGCTTGGGACTAGCGGGAGCCCGCGTGACCCAGTACTTC.